This is a list of T cell receptor beta chains from one sample in a study of PD-1 blockade in classical Hodgkin lymphoma. Generated by immunoSEQ multiplex PCR, the TCRdb table keeps only in-frame clones and is missing some. Seen here are about 24,000 clones, around 81% observed once, and the top ten hold about 20%. The starting material was peripheral blood mononuclear cells (PBMCs), obtained before the second cycle of nivolumab. Receptors were obtained from a human donor with classical Hodgkin lymphoma. CDR3s include the opening cysteine and the closing phenylalanine or tryptophan. D genes are given only for firm matches. Not all rows give a size; the values are once, few, many and, for expanded clones, a class.

v_call,d_call,clone_size,j_call,cdr3_aa,cdr3_nt
TRBV4-1,.,few,TRBJ1-5,CASSPTVDSNQPQHF,TGCGCCAGCAGCCCGACAGTCGATAGCAATCAGCCCCAGCATTTT
TRBV15,.,.,TRBJ2-4,CATSNRDRFDIQYF,TGTGCCACCAGCAACCGGGACCGTTTTGACATTCAGTACTTC
TRBV28,.,.,TRBJ1-1,CASSPGQMKAGAFF,TGTGCCAGCAGTCCGGGACAAATGAAAGCTGGAGCTTTCTTT
TRBV5-5,.,.,TRBJ1-3,CASSYLGTIYF,TGTGCCAGCAGCTACCTGGGCACCATATATTTT
TRBV5-1,TRBD2,.,TRBJ2-1,CASSLWLAGRANEQFF,TGCGCCAGCAGCTTGTGGCTAGCGGGGCGGGCTAATGAGCAGTTCTTC
TRBV28,.,.,TRBJ1-5,CASSPLRQPQHF,TGTGCCAGCAGTCCCCTTCGGCAGCCCCAGCATTTT
TRBV29-1,TRBD2,.,TRBJ2-1,CSVEDRGDEQFF,TGCAGCGTTGAAGATCGGGGGGATGAGCAGTTCTTC
TRBV5-1,.,.,TRBJ2-7,CASSLGAYEQYF,TGCGCCAGCAGCTTGGGGGCCTACGAGCAGTACTTC
TRBV30,.,.,TRBJ1-5,CAWSGGRDNQPQHF,TGTGCCTGGAGTGGGGGACGGGACAATCAGCCCCAGCATTTT
TRBV30,.,.,TRBJ2-1,CACLALDEQFF,TGTGCCTGCCTCGCCCTGGATGAGCAGTTCTTC
TRBV30,TRBD1,.,TRBJ1-3,CAYETGGNTIYF,TGTGCCTATGAGACAGGGGGAAACACCATATATTTT
TRBV11-3,.,.,TRBJ2-7,CASSPKAGASSYEQYF,TGTGCCAGCAGCCCCAAGGCAGGGGCCAGCTCCTACGAGCAGTACTTC